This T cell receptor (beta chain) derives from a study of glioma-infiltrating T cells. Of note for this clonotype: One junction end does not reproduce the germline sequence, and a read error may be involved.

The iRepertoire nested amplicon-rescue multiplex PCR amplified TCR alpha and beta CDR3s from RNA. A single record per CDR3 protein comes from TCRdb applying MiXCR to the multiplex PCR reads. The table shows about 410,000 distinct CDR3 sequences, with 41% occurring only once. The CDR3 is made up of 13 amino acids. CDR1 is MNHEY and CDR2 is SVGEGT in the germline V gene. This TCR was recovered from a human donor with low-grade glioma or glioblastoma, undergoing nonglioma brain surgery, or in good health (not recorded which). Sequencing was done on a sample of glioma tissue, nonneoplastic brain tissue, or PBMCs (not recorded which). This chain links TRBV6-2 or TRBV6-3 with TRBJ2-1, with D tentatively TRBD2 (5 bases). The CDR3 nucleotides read TGTGCCAGCAGTTCGGACTTCTACAATGAGAAGTTCTTC. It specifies CASSSDFYNEKFF.